This TCR beta chain was retrieved from a study of patients and donors after allogeneic stem cell transplantation. One entry per CDR3 protein, called by TCRdb with MiXCR from the RT-PCR reads. The data show fewer than 30,000 distinct CDR3 sequences, with roughly 43% seen just once and 65% to 80% held by the top ten. V lost 3 bases and J 0 bases, leaving 15 bases between the germline ends. The CDR3 length is 17 residues. The table lists this clonotype with a few counts. The sequence came from a human donor who was either an allogeneic HSCT recipient or a stem cell or donor lymphocyte infusion donor (not recorded which). It is not recorded whose cells these are; they may come from a transplant donor. Sequencing was performed on blood, either unsorted or a sorted T cell fraction (not recorded which). The V and J genes are TRBV12-3 or TRBV12-4 and TRBJ2-1; D unresolved. The CDR3 nucleotides are TGTGCCAGCAGTTTCTGGTCGGGCGGATACTCCTACAATGAGCAGTTCTTC. Its protein product is CASSFWSGGYSYNEQFF.